This is a list of T cell receptor beta chains from one sample in a study of T cell changes during pregnancy in multiple sclerosis. The assay was immunoSEQ multiplex PCR, and TCRdb's table has in-frame clones only and misses some. This table holds tens of thousands of clones, around 93% found once. The source was CD4+ T cells from peripheral blood mononuclear cells, collected in the third trimester of pregnancy. The receptors derive from a female donor in good health, enrolled as a control in a pregnancy study. The CDR3 runs from the conserved cysteine through the conserved F or W. D genes are given only for firm matches. Part of the rows lack a size; the others show once, few, many or a class for expanded clones.

d_gene	v_gene	j_gene	abundance	len	CDR3aa	CDR3nt
.	TRBV4-3	TRBJ1-1	few	14	CASSQDSNWREAFF	TGCGCCAGCAGCCAAGATAGCAATTGGCGGGAAGCTTTCTTT
.	TRBV7-3	TRBJ1-1	.	14	CASSAQGTNTEAFF	TGTGCCAGCAGCGCGCAGGGGACGAACACTGAAGCTTTCTTT
.	TRBV7-2	TRBJ2-5	.	12	CASSFIEETQYF	TGTGCCAGCAGCTTCATTGAAGAGACCCAGTACTTC
.	TRBV21-1	TRBJ1-1	.	16	CASSYGQGDMNTEAFF	TGTGCCAGCAGCTACGGACAGGGCGACATGAACACTGAAGCTTTCTTT
TRBD2	TRBV6-6	TRBJ2-1	.	16	CASSYSTAQRGNEQFF	TGTGCCAGCAGTTACTCGACGGCCCAGCGGGGTAATGAGCAGTTCTTC
.	TRBV10-2	TRBJ1-1	few	15	CASSERAGMNTEAFF	TGCGCCAGCAGTGAGAGGGCGGGCATGAACACTGAAGCTTTCTTT
.	TRBV14	TRBJ1-4	.	13	CASSRGVGEKLFF	TGTGCCAGCAGCCGGGGGGTCGGGGAAAAACTGTTTTTT
TRBD2	TRBV18	TRBJ2-5	once	17	CASSSMTSGDLGGTQYF	TGTGCCAGCTCATCAATGACTAGCGGGGACTTAGGGGGGACCCAGTACTTC
.	TRBV7-2	TRBJ2-2	.	16	CASSPGGGARTGELFF	TGTGCCAGCAGCCCGGGTGGGGGGGCGCGCACCGGGGAGCTGTTTTTT
TRBD1	TRBV7-3	TRBJ2-1	.	15	CASSLDRGQYNEQFF	TGTGCCAGCAGCTTAGACAGGGGGCAGTACAATGAGCAGTTCTTC
TRBD1	TRBV7-3	TRBJ1-2	.	14	CASSLSGQGGGYTF	TGTGCCAGCAGCTTAAGTGGACAGGGGGGTGGCTACACCTTC
.	TRBV27	TRBJ1-5	.	14	CASSFGGRNQPQHF	TGTGCCAGCAGTTTCGGGGGACGCAATCAGCCCCAGCATTTT
.	TRBV19	TRBJ2-6	.	15	CASKERFSGANVLTF	TGTGCCAGTAAAGAACGGTTCTCTGGGGCCAACGTCCTGACTTTC
TRBD1	TRBV4-1	TRBJ1-2	.	15	CASSIQDRANYGYTF	TGCGCCAGCAGCATCCAAGACAGGGCCAACTATGGCTACACCTTC
.	TRBV28	TRBJ1-3	.	16	CASSTQGYKAGDTIYF	TGTGCCAGCAGTACCCAGGGGTATAAGGCTGGAGACACCATATATTTT
.	TRBV11-2	TRBJ1-4	.	15	CASSSRYRALEKLFF	TGTGCCAGCAGTTCCCGTTACAGGGCGCTGGAAAAACTGTTTTTT
TRBD1	TRBV5-5	TRBJ2-7	.	14	CASSRGQGLGEQYF	TGTGCCAGCAGCCGGGGACAGGGATTGGGCGAGCAGTACTTC
.	TRBV10-3	TRBJ2-1	.	14	CAISERGTGNEQFF	TGTGCCATCAGTGAACGGGGGACGGGCAATGAGCAGTTCTTC
.	TRBV29-1	TRBJ1-2	.	12	CIRGRGNYGYTF	TGCATACGGGGGAGGGGAAACTATGGCTACACCTTC
TRBD2	TRBV18	TRBJ2-3	.	16	CASSPLAGGPTDTQYF	TGTGCCAGCTCACCACTAGCGGGGGGACCCACAGATACGCAGTATTTT
.	TRBV27	TRBJ2-2	.	17	CASSMIRDFSDTGELFF	TGTGCCAGCAGCATGATCCGGGACTTCTCTGACACCGGGGAGCTGTTTTTT
.	TRBV7-9	TRBJ1-2	.	13	CASVLGGIDGYTF	TGTGCCAGCGTACTAGGGGGAATCGATGGCTACACCTTC
TRBD1	TRBV5-6	TRBJ1-2	.	16	CASSHLLGQGVYGYTF	TGTGCCAGCAGCCACCTACTTGGGCAGGGGGTCTATGGCTACACCTTC
.	TRBV7-7	TRBJ2-7	.	13	CASSVGSSYEQYF	TGTGCTAGCAGCGTCGGGAGCTCCTACGAGCAGTACTTC
TRBD1	TRBV30	TRBJ1-1	.	13	CAWSFGTVTEAFF	TGTGCCTGGAGTTTCGGGACAGTAACTGAAGCTTTCTTT
.	TRBV7-8	TRBJ1-4	.	15	CASSGHTFYNEKLFF	TGTGCCAGCAGCGGACACACCTTTTATAATGAAAAACTGTTTTTT
.	TRBV10-2	TRBJ1-2	.	14	CASSETTGSFGYTF	TGCGCCAGCAGTGAGACCACAGGGTCTTTTGGCTACACCTTC
.	TRBV7-2	TRBJ1-1	.	13	CASSLARPTEAFF	TGTGCCAGCAGCTTGGCCAGGCCCACTGAAGCTTTCTTT
.	TRBV5-6	TRBJ2-2	.	13	CASSLRNVGELFF	TGTGCCAGCAGCTTGCGTAATGTCGGGGAGCTGTTTTTT
.	TRBV6-5	TRBJ1-4	.	14	CASSYISGASGLFF	TGTGCCAGCAGTTATATTTCAGGGGCCAGCGGACTGTTTTTT
TRBD1	TRBV14	TRBJ1-1	.	15	CASSPMDRQNTEAFF	TGTGCCAGCAGCCCAATGGACAGGCAAAACACTGAAGCTTTCTTT
TRBD1	TRBV7-8	TRBJ1-4	.	15	CASSLGGGLGEKLFF	TGTGCCAGCAGCTTAGGAGGGGGCTTAGGGGAAAAACTGTTTTTT
TRBD1	TRBV5-4	TRBJ1-2	.	14	CASSYGQGAYGYTF	TGTGCCAGCAGCTATGGACAGGGAGCTTATGGCTACACCTTC
TRBD1	TRBV4-1	TRBJ2-5	.	15	CASSQVPGQGVTQYF	TGCGCCAGCAGCCAAGTCCCCGGACAGGGGGTGACCCAGTACTTC
.	TRBV5-6	TRBJ1-2	.	15	CASSSRGAGVYGYTF	TGTGCCAGCAGCTCGCGGGGGGCTGGAGTCTATGGCTACACCTTC
TRBD1	TRBV9	TRBJ2-3	.	15	CASSVQGEFTDTQYF	TGTGCCAGCAGCGTACAGGGGGAATTCACAGATACGCAGTATTTT
.	TRBV7-3	TRBJ2-2	once	14	CASRLGSNTGELFF	TGTGCCAGCCGACTAGGGTCGAACACCGGGGAGCTGTTTTTT
.	TRBV5-1	TRBJ2-3	.	13	CASSPRLKDTQYF	TGCGCCAGCAGCCCTAGACTAAAAGATACGCAGTATTTT